A selection of T cell receptor beta chains follows, all from one sample in a study of blood T cell repertoires in COVID-19. Using immunoSEQ multiplex PCR, the repertoire was profiled, and TCRdb retains in-frame clones only, with some absent. This sample has 250,000 or so clones, with around 84% found just once. Sequencing used PBMCs or T cells enriched from blood (not recorded which). The receptors here all came from a woman between 45 and 65 years old who had been exposed to COVID-19. The CDR3 runs from the conserved cysteine through the conserved F or W. The order of the fields is clone size, J gene, D gene, CDR3 length, V gene, CDR3 DNA, CDR3 protein. D genes are given only for firm matches. Rows may omit the clone size; those that give it use once, few, many or a size class.

-	TRBJ2-7	-	11	TRBV3-1/TRBV3-2	TGTGCCAGCAGCCAAGCTCACGAGCAGTACTTC	CASSQAHEQYF
-	TRBJ1-3	-	14	TRBV25-1	TGTGCCAGCAGCCTGACAGGAGACAGAAACACCATATATTTT	CASSLTGDRNTIYF
once	TRBJ1-4	-	15	TRBV2	TGTGCCAGCAGTCCTGGAGGCAGGGGAGATGAAAAACTGTTTTTT	CASSPGGRGDEKLFF
-	TRBJ1-1	-	13	TRBV5-1	TGCGCCAGCAGCTTGGACATGGACACTGAAGCTTTCTTT	CASSLDMDTEAFF
-	TRBJ2-1	TRBD2	12	TRBV29-1	TGCAGCGTTCGGGAGGACTACAATGAGCAGTTCTTC	CSVREDYNEQFF
once	TRBJ1-2	-	13	TRBV18	TGTGCCAGCTCACCTGACAGTGATTATGGCTACACCTTC	CASSPDSDYGYTF
-	TRBJ1-1	-	14	TRBV5-1	TGCGCCAGCAGCCGGAATACAGGGCCTGGTGAAGCTTTCTTT	CASSRNTGPGEAFF
-	TRBJ2-7	-	13	TRBV3-1/TRBV3-2	TGTGCCAGCAGCCCGAGACTGGGCTACGAGCAGTACTTC	CASSPRLGYEQYF
-	TRBJ2-3	TRBD2	18	TRBV28	TGTGCCAGCAGCCCTATGGGACTAGCGGGGAATCGCACAGATACGCAGTATTTT	CASSPMGLAGNRTDTQYF
-	TRBJ1-1	-	14	TRBV7-2	TGTGCCAGCAGCTTAGTAGGTGGGAGGACTGAAGCTTTCTTT	CASSLVGGRTEAFF
once	TRBJ1-3	-	18	TRBV6-1	TGTGCCAGCAGTGTAGGGGTCGCGGCGGCAGGCCAGGGAAACACCATATATTTT	CASSVGVAAAGQGNTIYF
-	TRBJ2-7	-	15	TRBV5-6	TGTGCCAGCAGGTACGGGGTGTCAATTCCCTACGAGCAGTACTTC	CASRYGVSIPYEQYF
-	TRBJ2-7	-	14	TRBV10-2	TGCGCCAGCAGTGAATATCCGAACTTCGGGGAGCAGTACTTC	CASSEYPNFGEQYF
-	TRBJ2-5	TRBD2	16	TRBV4-1	TGCGCCAGCAGCCAAGCGGCTAGCGGGCCTCAAGAGACCCAGTACTTC	CASSQAASGPQETQYF
few	TRBJ1-2	-	12	TRBV6-6	TGTGCCAGCGCCGCCGGGGGAGGAGGCTACACCTTC	CASAAGGGGYTF
-	TRBJ2-2	-	14	TRBV14	TGTGCCAGCAGCCAAACAGGTTTCACCGGGGAGCTGTTTTTT	CASSQTGFTGELFF
few	TRBJ2-5	TRBD2	17	TRBV5-1	TGCGCCAGCAGCTTAGGACTAGCGGGGGCGAATCAAGAGACCCAGTACTTC	CASSLGLAGANQETQYF
-	TRBJ1-3	-	13	TRBV15	TGTGCCACCAGCAGAGGGGAGGGGACGCCAGAATATTTT	CATSRGEGTPEYF
-	TRBJ2-5	-	15	TRBV6-5	TGTGCCAGCAGTTACGGGACATCAGCCCAAGAGACCCAGTACTTC	CASSYGTSAQETQYF
many	TRBJ2-1	-	15	TRBV27	TGTGCCAGCAGTTCCCCCCGCGGCAGGGCAAATGAGCAGTTCTTC	CASSSPRGRANEQFF
-	TRBJ1-2	TRBD1	15	TRBV6-2/TRBV6-3	TGTGCCAGCAGCCTCGCGGGACAGGGTAACTATGGCTACACCTTC	CASSLAGQGNYGYTF
-	TRBJ2-1	TRBD2	13	TRBV27	TGTGCCAGTTCCCCCGGGGGGGTAGGGGAGCAGTTCTTC	CASSPGGVGEQFF
-	TRBJ1-1	TRBD1	14	TRBV6-5	TGTGCCAGCAGCTACGGACAGGGGCTCACTGAAGCTTTCTTT	CASSYGQGLTEAFF
-	TRBJ1-2	-	13	TRBV29-1	TGCAGCGTTCAGACAGCTGCTAACTATGGCTACACCTTC	CSVQTAANYGYTF
-	TRBJ1-6	-	17	TRBV28	TGTGCCAGCAGTTTATTTAGTGGCAGGGCCGATAATTCACCCCTCCACTTT	CASSLFSGRADNSPLHF
-	TRBJ2-7	TRBD2	14	TRBV9	TGTGCCAGCAGCCGGAGCGGGGGGGCCGTCGAGCAGTACTTC	CASSRSGGAVEQYF
-	TRBJ2-1	-	11	TRBV7-6	TGTGCCAGCAGCCTAGACAGCCACAAGGTCTTC	CASSLDSHKVF
-	TRBJ1-2	TRBD1	12	TRBV5-6	TGTGCCAGCAGCGGGGACAGGGAGGGCTACACCTTC	CASSGDREGYTF
-	TRBJ1-4	-	15	TRBV3-1/TRBV3-2	TGTGCCAGCAGCCAAAATCGGGCAACTAATGAAAAACTGTTTTTT	CASSQNRATNEKLFF
-	TRBJ2-5	-	13	TRBV5-1	TGCGCCAGCAAAACAGGGGGGGGAGAGACCCAGTACTTC	CASKTGGGETQYF
-	TRBJ2-7	-	15	TRBV6-5	TGTGCCAGCAGTTCAAGTCGGGGGGCAGGATACGAGCAGTACTTC	CASSSSRGAGYEQYF
many	TRBJ2-7	-	13	TRBV6-6	TGTGCCAGCAGCTCCCTCGAACTTTCCGAGCAGTACTTC	CASSSLELSEQYF
-	TRBJ2-4	-	13	TRBV2	TGTGCCAGCACGTCGCTACCTAAAAACATTCAGTACTTC	CASTSLPKNIQYF
-	TRBJ1-2	-	17	TRBV3-1/TRBV3-2	TGTGCCAGCAGCCACACTTCCGTCGGACTCGACAACTATGGCTACACCTTC	CASSHTSVGLDNYGYTF
-	TRBJ1-1	-	13	TRBV28	TGTGCCAGCAGGGCTCTAGGAGCCACTGAAGCTTTCTTT	CASRALGATEAFF
-	TRBJ2-3	-	15	TRBV6-2/TRBV6-3	TGTGCCAGCAGCCCCGACCGGGCCTTTGAGGGTACGCAGTATTTT	CASSPDRAFEGTQYF
-	TRBJ2-5	-	14	TRBV5-4	TGTGCCAGCAGCCCGGTTAGAGAGGGAGAGACCCAGTACTTC	CASSPVREGETQYF
-	TRBJ2-7	-	13	TRBV5-1	TGCGCCAGCAGCTTACAGGGCCCCTACGAGCAGTACTTC	CASSLQGPYEQYF
-	TRBJ1-3	-	14	TRBV28	TGTGCCAGCAGTTTTCAGGGGCCAGGAAACACCATATATTTT	CASSFQGPGNTIYF
-	TRBJ2-7	TRBD2	15	TRBV11-2	TGTGCCAGCAGCTTAGAATACGGGGGGGCAAGCGAGCAGTACTTC	CASSLEYGGASEQYF
-	TRBJ2-7	-	14	TRBV5-1	TGCGCCAGCAGCAAGGGGGACATAACATACGAGCAGTACTTC	CASSKGDITYEQYF
-	TRBJ2-1	TRBD1	15	TRBV12-5	TGTGCTAGTGGGCCGGACAGGCGTCCCTACAATGAGCAGTTCTTC	CASGPDRRPYNEQFF
-	TRBJ1-2	-	15	TRBV6-1	TGTGCCAGCAGTGAAGCGGCTGCGGCTAACTATGGCTACACCTTC	CASSEAAAANYGYTF
-	TRBJ2-1	-	13	TRBV11-3	TGTGCCAGCAGCTTAGATCAGGTTGGTGAGCAGTTCTTC	CASSLDQVGEQFF
-	TRBJ1-1	-	14	TRBV3-1/TRBV3-2	TGTGCCAGCAGCCGGAACCGGGAGAACACTGAAGCTTTCTTT	CASSRNRENTEAFF
-	TRBJ1-1	-	13	TRBV11-3	TGTGCCAGCAGTAGACAGACCAACACTGAAGCTTTCTTT	CASSRQTNTEAFF
few	TRBJ1-4	-	14	TRBV13	TGTGCCAGCAGCCGGACAGCTCCTAATGAAAAACTGTTTTTT	CASSRTAPNEKLFF
-	TRBJ2-3	-	19	TRBV3-1/TRBV3-2	TGTGCCAGCAGCCAGCACTCCAGGAGGACATGGAGGGGCACAGATACGCAGTATTTT	CASSQHSRRTWRGTDTQYF
-	TRBJ2-1	TRBD2	16	TRBV11-2	TGTGCCAGCAGCTTAGGGCCTAGCGGGGGGGGGAATGAGCAGTTCTTC	CASSLGPSGGGNEQFF
-	TRBJ1-1	TRBD1	13	TRBV6-1	TGTGCCAGCAGTGAACGGCAGGGGGCTGAAGCTTTCTTT	CASSERQGAEAFF
-	TRBJ1-4	-	15	TRBV29-1	TGCAGCGCCTCTCGCCAAGACAGAATGGGCGAAAAACTGTTTTTT	CSASRQDRMGEKLFF
-	TRBJ1-1	-	14	TRBV18	TGTGCCAGCTCACCGGCGCAAACGGGGACTGAAGCTTTCTTT	CASSPAQTGTEAFF
-	TRBJ2-1	TRBD2	16	TRBV25-1	TGTGCCAGCAGTGATCACGGGACTAGCGGGGGGTCTGAGCAGTTCTTC	CASSDHGTSGGSEQFF
-	TRBJ2-7	TRBD1	15	TRBV7-6	TGTGCCAGCAGCTTAGGGACAGGGGCGTCCTACGAGCAGTACTTC	CASSLGTGASYEQYF
-	TRBJ2-3	TRBD1	14	TRBV10-3	TGTGCCATCGGGACAGCCTTAGACACAGATACGCAGTATTTT	CAIGTALDTDTQYF
-	TRBJ1-1	-	12	TRBV25-1	TGTGCCAGCAGTGAATATAAGGGGCGAGCTTTCTTT	CASSEYKGRAFF
-	TRBJ1-5	TRBD1	14	TRBV5-5	TGTGCCAGCAGCTATGGGACAGGGAATCAGCCCCAGCATTTT	CASSYGTGNQPQHF
-	TRBJ1-6	-	15	TRBV15	TGTGCCACCAGCAGAGAGGTGTGGGGGGACTCACCCCTCCACTTT	CATSREVWGDSPLHF
-	TRBJ2-7	TRBD1	14	TRBV7-3	TGTGCCAGCAGCCCGAGGACAGGTTCGAGCGAGCAGTACTTC	CASSPRTGSSEQYF
-	TRBJ2-7	-	13	TRBV10-3	TGTGCCATCAGTGGAAGGGCGGAGGGCGAGCAGTACTTC	CAISGRAEGEQYF